The 13 T cell receptor beta chains given below trace back to one sample, sequenced in a study of cytomegalovirus exposure and HLA in healthy donors. Use of 60 Vbeta and 13 Jbeta primers characterized the PCR. Sequencing used immunoSEQ multiplex PCR; TCRdb keeps in-frame clones, though not all of them. Here the sample spans about 140,000 clones, approximately 82% being singletons. The source material was PBMCs. All receptors derive from a woman aged 55-70 years in good health and CMV-seropositive.

This clone was counted a single time. Germline is not matched at one junction end, which may reflect a read error. V usage is TRBV7-9 and J usage is TRBJ2-3; D unresolved. Germline lookup yields CDR1 SEHNR and CDR2 FQNEAQ (reference sequence). The CDR3 is 12 residues long. CDR3 nucleotides: TGTACCAGCAGCCTGAGCACAGATACGCAGTATTTT. Residues: CTSSLSTDTQYF.

The chain recombines TRBV6-1 with TRBJ2-7; 11 bases fit TRBD2. The CDR3 length is 15 residues. Germline CDR1 MNHNS, CDR2 SASEGT. J gave up 3 bases and V 2 bases, and 3 bases lay outside the gene matches. CDR3 coding DNA: TGTGCCAGCAGTGAAAAGGGACTAGCGGTCTACGAGCAGTACTTC. This encodes CASSEKGLAVYEQYF.

In this sample, this clone turned up once. The chain employs TRBV6-5 and TRBJ1-3, with D possibly TRBD1 on 5 matching bases. V was cut by 8 bases and J by 3 bases, with 14 bases left in between. The CDR3 consists of 14 residues. Germline CDR1 MNHEY, CDR2 SVGAGI. CDR3 residues: CASRPRGGGNTIYF. CDR3 coding DNA: TGTGCCAGCCGCCCGCGGGGGGGTGGAAACACCATATATTTT.

CDR3 nucleotides: TGTGCCAGCAGCTTAGGGACAGGGATGGGCTACGAGCAGTACTTC. Translation: CASSLGTGMGYEQYF. The chain uses TRBV7-3 and TRBJ2-7; 9 bases fit TRBD1. The CDR3 consists of 15 residues. The trim removed 2 bases at V and 3 bases at J, leaving 5 bases unmatched. Germline V gene sequence: CDR1 SGHTA, CDR2 FQGTGA.

The J gene is TRBJ1-5, the V gene TRBV11-2; D not resolved. The germline CDR1 and CDR2 sequences are SGHAT and FQNNGV. V lost 1 base, J lost 6 bases, and 13 bases lay in between. The CDR3 totals 15 residues. CDR3 DNA sequence: TGTGCCAGCAGCTTAGGCCCCGGAGGTGGTCAGCCCCAGCATTTT. It encodes CASSLGPGGGQPQHF.

The chain employs TRBV6-5 and TRBJ2-5; 9 nucleotides match TRBD2. Judging by the DNA end, TRBJ2-7 fits better; the J call may be wrong. Germline V CDR1 and CDR2: MNHEY, SVGAGI. There are 16 residues in the CDR3. The chain's CDR3 is CASSYRPVAGAYEQYF. CDR3 DNA sequence: TGTGCCAGCAGTTACCGGCCGGTAGCGGGAGCCTACGAGCAGTACTTC.

This clone was seen a single time. This chain uses TRBV19 with TRBJ2-7; no clear D gene. The CDR3 length is 13 residues. Germline CDR1 and CDR2: LNHDA and SQIVND (reference sequence). Trimming took off 3 bases at V and 1 base at J, with 7 bases between the two ends. CDR3 bases: TGTGCCAGTAGTATGGCCAGATCCTACGAGCAGTACTTC. It codes for CASSMARSYEQYF.

This rearrangement joins TRBV15 to TRBJ2-5; 7 bases map to TRBD2. The J call may not be correct, given that the DNA end is closer to TRBJ2-7. CDR3 length equals 15 residues. CDR1 and CDR2 (germline): LNHNV, YYDKDF (reference sequence). CDR3 sequence (DNA): TGTGCCACCAGCAGAGATTGGAGACTAGCTCTCGAGCAGTACTTC. It encodes CATSRDWRLALEQYF.

The chain employs TRBV30 and TRBJ1-4; D may be TRBD1 (5 bases). The V end lost 3 bases, the J end lost 5 bases, and 16 bases lay between the germline ends. This CDR3 comprises 15 residues. Germline values: CDR1 GTSNPN, CDR2 SVGIG (reference sequence). In nucleotides, the CDR3 is TGTGCCTGGAGCGCCCCGGGGGGACGGAATGAAAAACTGTTTTTT. Translating it yields CAWSAPGGRNEKLFF. Full variable domain (rest looked up from reference TRBV30 and TRBJ1-4): SQTIHQWPATLVQPVGSPLSLECTVEGTSNPNLYWYRQAAGRGLQLLFYSVGIGQISSEVPQNLSASRPQDRQFILSSKKLLLSDSGFYLCAWSAPGGRNEKLFFGSGTQLSVL.

V and J are TRBV25-1 and TRBJ2-7; possibly TRBD2 for D (5 bases). The V end was cut by 6 bases, the J end by 6 bases, with 15 bases between. The CDR3 totals 13 residues. Germline assignment: CDR1 MGHDK and CDR2 SYGVNS. The CDR3 DNA reads as TGTGCCAGCAGCGTGCTAGCCGGCAGCGAGCAGTACTTC. It encodes CASSVLAGSEQYF.

The V and J genes are TRBV5-4 and TRBJ1-1; no definite D call. This CDR3 region has 12 residues. V lost 5 bases and J 5 bases, leaving 10 bases between the germline ends. Germline lookup yields CDR1 SGHNT and CDR2 YYREEE (reference sequence). Here the CDR3 DNA reads TGTGCCAGCAGATCCCCGGGGACTGAAGCTTTCTTT. This encodes CASRSPGTEAFF.

The chain joins TRBV11-2 to TRBJ2-1, with 10 bases identical to TRBD2. Trimming cost V 2 bases and J 7 bases; bases outside gene matches: 8. The CDR3 is 16 amino acids. Germline values: CDR1 SGHAT, CDR2 FQNNGV. DNA for the CDR3: TGTGCCAGCAGCTTAAGCTTAGCGGGAGGTAGGAATGAGCAGTTCTTC. This gives the protein CASSLSLAGGRNEQFF.

The chain has TRBV4-1 and TRBJ2-1; D remains unclear. V lost 3 bases to trimming and J lost 8 bases, with 14 bases between them. Germline values: CDR1 MGHRA, CDR2 YSYEKL. This CDR3 is 14 amino acids long. The CDR3 bases are TGCGCCAGCAGCCAGCCCAGGCCTGACGATGAGCAGTTCTTC. Amino acids: CASSQPRPDDEQFF.